The rows below give T cell receptor beta chains drawn from one sample of a study of neurological immune-mediated disorders. TCRdb re-called the 5' RACE reads with MiXCR, one entry per CDR3 protein. Here the sample spans 70,000 or so distinct CDR3 sequences, 5.2% being singletons. What was sequenced was PBMCs. The origin of the receptors is a woman in her twenties or thirties with multiple sclerosis. Both conserved end residues are trimmed from each CDR3. Size is omitted from some rows. Given values are once, few, many or a class for expanded clones.

v_call: TRBV5-1
clone_size: few
cdr3_aa: ASSLRGNGDEKLF

v_call: TRBV20-1
clone_size: many
cdr3_aa: SAPRPRQGMNTEAF

v_call: TRBV20-1
clone_size: few
cdr3_aa: SARDLLGGANTGELF

v_call: TRBV5-1
clone_size: many
cdr3_aa: ASSLQGVRTDTQY

v_call: TRBV15
clone_size: many
cdr3_aa: ATSRGLGIRRNIQY

v_call: TRBV12-3/TRBV12-4
clone_size: many
cdr3_aa: ASSLEGPRLGNTIY

v_call: TRBV29-1
clone_size: many
cdr3_aa: SVEYGGGTGSYNEQF

v_call: TRBV3-1
clone_size: few
cdr3_aa: ASSKERYGYT

v_call: TRBV7-9
clone_size: many
cdr3_aa: ASSPWSGGARETQY

v_call: TRBV5-6
clone_size: many
cdr3_aa: ASSSGTGEAPH

v_call: TRBV12-3/TRBV12-4
clone_size: many
cdr3_aa: ASSYGQGDWYEQY

v_call: TRBV5-1
clone_size: many
cdr3_aa: ASSWTSATYEQY

v_call: TRBV20-1
clone_size: many
cdr3_aa: SARAEDTQSPLN

v_call: TRBV15
clone_size: many
cdr3_aa: ATSRAGTNSPLH

v_call: TRBV5-1
clone_size: many
cdr3_aa: ASQGDSRYGYT

v_call: TRBV5-1
clone_size: .
cdr3_aa: ASSLEVLAGGNEQF

v_call: TRBV7-9
clone_size: many
cdr3_aa: ASSPQERSSTDTQY

v_call: TRBV29-1
clone_size: many
cdr3_aa: SVKEGAYTEAF